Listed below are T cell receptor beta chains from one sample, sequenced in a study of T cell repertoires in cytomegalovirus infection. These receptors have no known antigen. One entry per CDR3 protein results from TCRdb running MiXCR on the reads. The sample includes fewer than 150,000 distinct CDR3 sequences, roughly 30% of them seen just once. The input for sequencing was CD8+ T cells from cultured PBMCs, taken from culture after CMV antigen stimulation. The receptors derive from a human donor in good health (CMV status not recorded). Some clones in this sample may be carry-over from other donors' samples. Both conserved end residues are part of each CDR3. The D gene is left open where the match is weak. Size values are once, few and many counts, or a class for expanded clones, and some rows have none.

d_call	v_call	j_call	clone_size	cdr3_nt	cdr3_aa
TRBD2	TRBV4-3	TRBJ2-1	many	TGCGCCAGCAGCCAAGATAGTCTAGCGGGGGGATACAATGAGCAGTTCTTC	CASSQDSLAGGYNEQFF
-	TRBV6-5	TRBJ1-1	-	TGTGCCAGCAGTTACTCGGAAATGAACACTGAAGCTTTCTTT	CASSYSEMNTEAFF
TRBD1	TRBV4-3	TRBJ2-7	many	TGCGCCAGCAGCCAAGAGAGGGGGCCCTACGAGCAGTACTTC	CASSQERGPYEQYF
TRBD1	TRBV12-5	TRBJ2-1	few	TGTGCTAGTGGGCTCGGACAGGGCATCCTTTACAATGAGCAGTTCTTC	CASGLGQGILYNEQFF
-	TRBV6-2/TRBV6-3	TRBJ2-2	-	TGTGCCAGCAGTTGCTGTGTCCCCTCCTTGGGGGACCGACTCACCGGGGAGCTGTTTTTT	CASSCCVPSLGDRLTGELFF
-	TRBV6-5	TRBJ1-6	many	TGTGCCAGCAGTTACTCTATTGGGTCCGGCTTACAGTCACCCCTCCACTTT	CASSYSIGSGLQSPLHF
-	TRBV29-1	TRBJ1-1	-	TGCAGCGTTTGTCGCCCCTCCCATGGCACTGAAGCTTTCTTT	CSVCRPSHGTEAFF
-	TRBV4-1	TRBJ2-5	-	TGCGCCAGCAGCCAAGAAGGTGGGGGGGGCATACTTGAGACCCAGTACTTC	CASSQEGGGGILETQYF
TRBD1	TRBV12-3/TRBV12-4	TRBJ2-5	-	TGTGCCAGCAGTTTAGGACAGGGGGCCTGGGAGACCCAGTACTTC	CASSLGQGAWETQYF
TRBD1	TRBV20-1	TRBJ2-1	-	TGCAGTGCTGTACAGGGGGTCAGATGGAGAAGGTCAGGAGATGAGCAGTTCTTC	CSAVQGVRWRRSGDEQFF
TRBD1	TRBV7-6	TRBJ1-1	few	TGTGCCAGCAGCTCGGGACAGGGTATCGGTGAAGCTTTCTTT	CASSSGQGIGEAFF
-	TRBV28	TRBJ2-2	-	TGTGCCAGCAGTTTAACCCGGGGCGCCGGGGAGCTGTTTTTT	CASSLTRGAGELFF
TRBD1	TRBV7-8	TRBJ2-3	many	TGTGCCAGCAGCTTAGCGCGCCCGACAGGGGGTATGGGCGGAGATACGCAGTATTTT	CASSLARPTGGMGGDTQYF
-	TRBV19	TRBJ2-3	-	TGTGCCAGTAGTATGGGGGGAGATACGCAGTATTTT	CASSMGGDTQYF
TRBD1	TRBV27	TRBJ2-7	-	TGTGCCAGCAGTGAAAAAAGGACAGGGGGCCTCTACGAGCAGTACTTC	CASSEKRTGGLYEQYF
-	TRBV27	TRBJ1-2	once	TGTGCCAGCAGTTTATCGGGGGGTCATAACTATGGCTACACCTTC	CASSLSGGHNYGYTF
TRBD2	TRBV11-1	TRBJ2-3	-	TGTGCCAGCAGCTCATTGCGGGGGGGACTCACAGATACGCAGTATTTT	CASSSLRGGLTDTQYF
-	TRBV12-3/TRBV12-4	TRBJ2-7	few	TGTGCCAGCAGTTTAGGGTCGGACCCCTCCTACGAGCAGTACTTC	CASSLGSDPSYEQYF
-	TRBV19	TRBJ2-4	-	TGTGCCAGTAGTATCGATGCCGTGACGAGTAGGAACATTCAGTACTTC	CASSIDAVTSRNIQYF
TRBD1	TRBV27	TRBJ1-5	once	TGTGCCAGCAGTGTACAGGGGGGCAATCAGCCCCAGCATTTT	CASSVQGGNQPQHF
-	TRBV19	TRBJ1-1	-	TGTGCCAGTATAAGTGAGGACACTGAAGCTTTCTTT	CASISEDTEAFF
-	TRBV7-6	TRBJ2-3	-	TGTGCCAGCAGCGACTTTGGGACCCAACTGGCAGATACGCAGTATTTT	CASSDFGTQLADTQYF
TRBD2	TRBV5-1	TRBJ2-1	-	TGCGCCAGCAGCTTGGAGGGGCTAGCGGGGGGGAACCGGAGACTCCATGAGCAGTTCTTC	CASSLEGLAGGNRRLHEQFF
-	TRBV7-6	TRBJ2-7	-	TGTGCCAGCAACCAACTCCCCTCGGAAAACGAGCAGTACTTC	CASNQLPSENEQYF
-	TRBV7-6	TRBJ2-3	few	TGTGCCAGCAGCTTAAGGTCGGCGGGTCGGCTCACAGATACGCAGTATTTT	CASSLRSAGRLTDTQYF
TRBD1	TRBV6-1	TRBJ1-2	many	TGTGCCAGCAGGGGGGGACAGGGACGGAATGGCTACACCTTC	CASRGGQGRNGYTF
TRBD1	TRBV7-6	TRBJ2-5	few	TGTGCCAGCAGCTTAGTCCCCTCCGGGACAGGGAAAGAGACCCAGTACTTC	CASSLVPSGTGKETQYF
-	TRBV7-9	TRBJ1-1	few	TGTGCCAGCAGCTTAACTCTGGGCGGGGAGGGAGGGAGAGCTTTCTTT	CASSLTLGGEGGRAFF
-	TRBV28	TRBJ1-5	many	-	CASSSSGPQHF
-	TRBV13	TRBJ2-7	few	TGTGCCAGCAGCTTCCAAGGACACAGAGGCTACGAGCAGTACTTC	CASSFQGHRGYEQYF
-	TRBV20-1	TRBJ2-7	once	TGCAGTGCTTTGGGGGTGGCCTACGAGCAGTACTTC	CSALGVAYEQYF
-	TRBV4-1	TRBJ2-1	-	TGCGCCAGCAGCCAAGCTGGGGTAAGGAGCTCCTACAATGAGCAGTTCTTC	CASSQAGVRSSYNEQFF